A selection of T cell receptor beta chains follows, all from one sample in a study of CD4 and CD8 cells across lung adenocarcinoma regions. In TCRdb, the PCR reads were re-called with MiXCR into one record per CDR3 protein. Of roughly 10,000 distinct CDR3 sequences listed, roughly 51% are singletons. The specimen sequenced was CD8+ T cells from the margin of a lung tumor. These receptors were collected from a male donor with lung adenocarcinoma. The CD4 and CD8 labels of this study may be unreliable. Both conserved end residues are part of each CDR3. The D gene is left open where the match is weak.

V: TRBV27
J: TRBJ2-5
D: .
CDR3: CASSRERGKETQYF

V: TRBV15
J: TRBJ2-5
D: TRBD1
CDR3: CATSMGQRDRETQYF

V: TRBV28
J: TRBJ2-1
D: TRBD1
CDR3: CASSRQGPPYNEQFF

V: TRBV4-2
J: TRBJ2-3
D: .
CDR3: CASSQAGTDTQYF

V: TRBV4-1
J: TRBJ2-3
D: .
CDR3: CASSQDNAWGRTQYF

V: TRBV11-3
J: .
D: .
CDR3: CASSFGLEETQYF

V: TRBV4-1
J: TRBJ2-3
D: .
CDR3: CASSHGGPDPTDTQYF

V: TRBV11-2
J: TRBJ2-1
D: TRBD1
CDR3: CASSIDRVKNEQFF

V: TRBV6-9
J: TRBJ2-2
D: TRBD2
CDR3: CASSELAGGNTGELFF

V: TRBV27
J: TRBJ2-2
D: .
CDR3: CASSLRENTGELFF

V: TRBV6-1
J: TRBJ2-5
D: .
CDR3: CAGNGGPNQETQYF

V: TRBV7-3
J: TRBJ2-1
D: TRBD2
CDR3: CASSPGVAGGPGYEQFF

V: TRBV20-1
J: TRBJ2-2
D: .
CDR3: CSATRGNTGELFF

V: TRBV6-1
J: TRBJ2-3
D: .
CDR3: CASSKTGYQIGSQYF

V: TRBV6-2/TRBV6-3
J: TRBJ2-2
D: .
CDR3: CASSYRQGNTGELFF

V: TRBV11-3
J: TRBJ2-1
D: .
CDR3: CASGLDAATQNAQFF

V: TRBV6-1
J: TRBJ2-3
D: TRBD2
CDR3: CASRLQVSGGRDTQYF

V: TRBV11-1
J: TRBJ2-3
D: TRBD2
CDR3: CASSLKLSELAGAHTQYF

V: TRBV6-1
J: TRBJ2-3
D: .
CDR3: CASATSPGDYEQYF

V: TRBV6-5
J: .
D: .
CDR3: CASSYQGVQETQYF

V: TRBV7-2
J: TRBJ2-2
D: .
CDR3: CASSLLGSGSGGELFF

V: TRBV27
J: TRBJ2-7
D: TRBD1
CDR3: CASSSIPRQGSYEQYF

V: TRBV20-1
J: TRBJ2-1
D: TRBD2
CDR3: CSARVLAGANEQFF

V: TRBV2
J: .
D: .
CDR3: CASSQTDEQYF

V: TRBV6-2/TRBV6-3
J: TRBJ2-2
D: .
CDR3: CASKGPREGELFF

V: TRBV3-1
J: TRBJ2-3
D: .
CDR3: CASSLSWDSTDTQYF

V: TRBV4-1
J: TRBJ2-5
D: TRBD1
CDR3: CAGTGETGQETQYF

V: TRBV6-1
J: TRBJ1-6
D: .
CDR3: CASSEGARGAGNSPLHF

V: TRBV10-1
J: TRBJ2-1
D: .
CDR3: CASRKGGVSHYNEQFF

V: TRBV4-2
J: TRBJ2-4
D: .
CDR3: CASSQDRVTKNIQYF

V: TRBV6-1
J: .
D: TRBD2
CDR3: CASSEPGRRDEQYF

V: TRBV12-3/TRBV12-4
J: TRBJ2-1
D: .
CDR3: CASRTAASYNEQFF

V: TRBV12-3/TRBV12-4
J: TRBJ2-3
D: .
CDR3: CASSLDPRDTQYF

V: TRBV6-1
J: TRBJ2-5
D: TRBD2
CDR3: CAGFEAGLGVRAKETQYF

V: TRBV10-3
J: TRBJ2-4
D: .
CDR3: CATKGGRWGTEMQYF

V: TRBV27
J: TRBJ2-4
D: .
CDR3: CASIRVWAKNIQYF